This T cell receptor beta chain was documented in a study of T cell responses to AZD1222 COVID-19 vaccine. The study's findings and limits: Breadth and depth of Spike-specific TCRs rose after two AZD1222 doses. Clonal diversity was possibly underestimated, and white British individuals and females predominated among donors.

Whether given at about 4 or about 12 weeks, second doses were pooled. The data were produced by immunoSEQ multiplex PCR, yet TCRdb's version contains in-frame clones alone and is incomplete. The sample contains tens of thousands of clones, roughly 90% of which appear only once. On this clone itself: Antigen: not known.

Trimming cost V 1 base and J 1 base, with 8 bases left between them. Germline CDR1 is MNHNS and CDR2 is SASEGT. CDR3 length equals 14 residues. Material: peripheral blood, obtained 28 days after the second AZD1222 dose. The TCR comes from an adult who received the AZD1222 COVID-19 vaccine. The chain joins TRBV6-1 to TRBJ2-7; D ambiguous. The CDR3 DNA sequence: TGTGCCAGCAGTGAAGGGCTAGGATCCTACGAGCAGTACTTC. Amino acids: CASSEGLGSYEQYF.